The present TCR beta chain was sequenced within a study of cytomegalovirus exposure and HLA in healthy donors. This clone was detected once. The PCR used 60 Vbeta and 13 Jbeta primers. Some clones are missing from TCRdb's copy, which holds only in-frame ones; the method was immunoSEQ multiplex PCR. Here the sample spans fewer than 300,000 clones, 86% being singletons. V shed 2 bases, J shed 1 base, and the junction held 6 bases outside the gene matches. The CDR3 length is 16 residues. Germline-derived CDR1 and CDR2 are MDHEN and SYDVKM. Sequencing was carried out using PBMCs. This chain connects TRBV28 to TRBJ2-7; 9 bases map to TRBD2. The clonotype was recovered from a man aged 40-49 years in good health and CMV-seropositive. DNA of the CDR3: TGTGCCAGCAGTTTAAGGCGACTAGCGGCATCCTACGAGCAGTACTTC. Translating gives CASSLRRLAASYEQYF.